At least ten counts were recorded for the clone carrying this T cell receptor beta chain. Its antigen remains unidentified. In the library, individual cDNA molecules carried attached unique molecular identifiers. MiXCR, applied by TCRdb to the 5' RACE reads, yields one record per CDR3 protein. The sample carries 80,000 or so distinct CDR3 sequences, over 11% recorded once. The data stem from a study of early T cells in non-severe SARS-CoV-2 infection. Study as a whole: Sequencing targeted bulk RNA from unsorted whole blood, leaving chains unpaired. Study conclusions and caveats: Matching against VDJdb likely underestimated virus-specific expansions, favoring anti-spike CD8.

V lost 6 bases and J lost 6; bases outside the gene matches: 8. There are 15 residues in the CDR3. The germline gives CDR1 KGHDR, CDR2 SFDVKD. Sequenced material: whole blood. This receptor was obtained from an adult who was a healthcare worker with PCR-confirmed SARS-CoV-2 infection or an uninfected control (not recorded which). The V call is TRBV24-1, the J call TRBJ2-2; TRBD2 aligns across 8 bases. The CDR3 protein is CATSRGGQFSGELFF. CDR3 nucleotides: TGTGCCACCAGTCGGGGGGGTCAGTTCTCCGGGGAGCTGTTTTTT.